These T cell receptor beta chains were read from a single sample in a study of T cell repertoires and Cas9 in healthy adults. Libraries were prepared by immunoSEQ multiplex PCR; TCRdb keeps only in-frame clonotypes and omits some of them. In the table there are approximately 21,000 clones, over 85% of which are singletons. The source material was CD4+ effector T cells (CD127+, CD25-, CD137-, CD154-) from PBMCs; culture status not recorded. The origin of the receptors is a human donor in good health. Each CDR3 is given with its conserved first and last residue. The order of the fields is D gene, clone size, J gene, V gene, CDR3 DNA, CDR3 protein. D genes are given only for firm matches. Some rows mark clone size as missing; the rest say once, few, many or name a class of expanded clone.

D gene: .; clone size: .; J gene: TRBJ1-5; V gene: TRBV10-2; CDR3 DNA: TGCGCCAGCAGTGAATCAGGGGTCGGTCAGCCCCAGCATTTT; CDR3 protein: CASSESGVGQPQHF
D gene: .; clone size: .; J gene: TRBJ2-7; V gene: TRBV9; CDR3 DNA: TGTGCCAGCAGCGTAGCCCCCCGGGCCTACGAGCAGTACTTC; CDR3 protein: CASSVAPRAYEQYF
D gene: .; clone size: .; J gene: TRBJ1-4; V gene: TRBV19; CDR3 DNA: TGTGCCAGTAGTATCAGGATTGGTAATGAAAAACTGTTTTTT; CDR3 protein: CASSIRIGNEKLFF
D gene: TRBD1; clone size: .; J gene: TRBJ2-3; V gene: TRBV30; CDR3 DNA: TGTGCCTGGAAACGGGACAGAACTAGCACAGATACGCAGTATTTT; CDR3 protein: CAWKRDRTSTDTQYF
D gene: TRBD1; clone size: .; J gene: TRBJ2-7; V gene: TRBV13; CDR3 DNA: TGTGCCAGCAGTGTACGGCAGGGGGCGACGGCTTTTGGCTACGAGCAGTACTTC; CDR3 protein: CASSVRQGATAFGYEQYF
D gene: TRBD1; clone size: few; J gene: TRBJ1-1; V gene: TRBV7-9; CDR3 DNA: TGTGCCAGCAGCTTAGAGACAGGGGGTACTGAAGCTTTCTTT; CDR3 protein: CASSLETGGTEAFF
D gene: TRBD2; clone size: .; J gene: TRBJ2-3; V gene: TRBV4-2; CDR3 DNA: TGTGCCAGCAGCCAAGAAATGTCTAGCGGGGGGGTGGATACGCAGTATTTT; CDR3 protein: CASSQEMSSGGVDTQYF
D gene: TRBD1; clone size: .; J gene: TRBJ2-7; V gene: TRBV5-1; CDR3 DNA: TGCGCCAGCAGCTGGACAGGGGGCAGCTACGAGCAGTACTTC; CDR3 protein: CASSWTGGSYEQYF
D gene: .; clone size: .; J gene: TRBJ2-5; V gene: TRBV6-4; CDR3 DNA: TGTGCCAGCAGTGAAATCGAGGGGGAGACCCAGTACTTC; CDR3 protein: CASSEIEGETQYF
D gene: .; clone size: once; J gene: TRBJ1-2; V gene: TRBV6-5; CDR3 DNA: TGTGCCAGCAGCCGACAGGTCGGCGGCTACACCTTC; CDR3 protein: CASSRQVGGYTF
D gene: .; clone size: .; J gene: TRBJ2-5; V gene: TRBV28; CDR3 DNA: TGTGCCAGCAGTTTACGTCGACAGGAGTACCAAGAGACCCAGTACTTC; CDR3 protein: CASSLRRQEYQETQYF
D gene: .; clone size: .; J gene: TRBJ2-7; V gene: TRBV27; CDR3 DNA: TGTGCCAGCAGTCCGAGGGCGACAGGCTCCAACGAGCAGTACTTC; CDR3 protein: CASSPRATGSNEQYF
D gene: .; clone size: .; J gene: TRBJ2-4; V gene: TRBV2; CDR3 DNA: TGTGCCAGCAGTGATTCCAGAAGCATTCAGTACTTC; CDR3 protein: CASSDSRSIQYF
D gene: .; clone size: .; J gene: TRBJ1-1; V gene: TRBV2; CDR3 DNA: TGTGCCAGCACAAAGGACAGGAACACTGAAGCTTTCTTT; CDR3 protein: CASTKDRNTEAFF
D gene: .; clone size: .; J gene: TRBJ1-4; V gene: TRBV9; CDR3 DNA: TGTGCCAGCAGCGTAGCCAGGAATCCTAATGAAAAACTGTTTTTT; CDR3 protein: CASSVARNPNEKLFF